Here is one T cell receptor beta chain with its context. The study made its TRB cDNA libraries by 5' RACE, adding UMI labels. Following a re-call of the 5' RACE reads, TCRdb has one entry per CDR3 protein and lacks DNA. The sample totals 45,000 to 60,000 distinct CDR3 sequences. The data derive from a study of CXCR3-negative and CXCR3-positive naive CD8 T cells. From germline, CDR1 is SGHRS and CDR2 YFSETQ. The CDR3 has 16 residues. The receptor's source is a human donor in good health. Some clones in this sample may be carry-over from other donors' samples. V and J are TRBV5-1 and TRBJ1-1. Sequenced: naive CXCR3- CD8+ T cells from blood. Subset of the sample: CD45RO-CCR7+CD27+CD95- naive CD8+ T cells lacking CXCR3 (TNR3-). CDR3 amino acids: CASSSLPTGMNTEAFF.